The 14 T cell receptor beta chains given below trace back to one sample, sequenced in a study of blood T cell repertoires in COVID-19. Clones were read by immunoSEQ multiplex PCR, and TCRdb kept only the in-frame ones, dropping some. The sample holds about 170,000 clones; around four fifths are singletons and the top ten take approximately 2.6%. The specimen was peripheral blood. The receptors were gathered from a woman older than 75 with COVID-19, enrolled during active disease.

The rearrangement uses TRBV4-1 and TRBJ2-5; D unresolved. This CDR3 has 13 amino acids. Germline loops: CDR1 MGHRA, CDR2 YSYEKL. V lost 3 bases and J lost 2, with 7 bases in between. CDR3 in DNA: TGCGCCAGCAGCCAGACAAATCAAGAGACCCAGTACTTC. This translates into CASSQTNQETQYF.

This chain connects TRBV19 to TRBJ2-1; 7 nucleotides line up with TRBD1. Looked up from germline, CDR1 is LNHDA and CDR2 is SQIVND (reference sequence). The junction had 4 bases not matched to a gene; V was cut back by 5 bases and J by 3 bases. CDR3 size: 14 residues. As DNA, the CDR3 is TGTGCCAGTAGTGTGGACAGGTTCTACAATGAGCAGTTCTTC. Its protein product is CASSVDRFYNEQFF. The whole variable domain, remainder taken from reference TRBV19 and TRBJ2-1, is DGGITQSPKYLFRKEGQNVTLSCEQNLNHDAMYWYRQDPGQGLRLIYYSQIVNDFQKGDIAEGYSVSREKKESFPLTVTSAQKNPTAFYLCASSVDRFYNEQFFGPGTRLTVL.

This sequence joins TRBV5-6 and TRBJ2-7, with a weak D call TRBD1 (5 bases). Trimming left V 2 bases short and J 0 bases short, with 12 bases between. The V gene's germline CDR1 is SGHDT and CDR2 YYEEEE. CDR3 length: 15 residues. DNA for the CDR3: TGTGCCAGCAGCTTACCAGGGCTCACCTCCTACGAGCAGTACTTC. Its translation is CASSLPGLTSYEQYF.

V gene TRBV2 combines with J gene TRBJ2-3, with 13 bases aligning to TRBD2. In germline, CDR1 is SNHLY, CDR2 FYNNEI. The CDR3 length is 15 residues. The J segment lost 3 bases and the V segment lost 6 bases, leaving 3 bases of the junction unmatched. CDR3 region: CASSATSGRTDTQYF. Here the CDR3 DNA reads TGTGCCAGCAGCGCGACTAGCGGGAGGACAGATACGCAGTATTTT. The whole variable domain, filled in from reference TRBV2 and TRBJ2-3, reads EPEVTQTPSHQVTQMGQEVILRCVPISNHLYFYWYRQILGQKVEFLVSFYNNEISEKSEIFDDQFSVERPDGSNFTLKIRSTKLEDSAMYFCASSATSGRTDTQYFGPGTRLTVL.

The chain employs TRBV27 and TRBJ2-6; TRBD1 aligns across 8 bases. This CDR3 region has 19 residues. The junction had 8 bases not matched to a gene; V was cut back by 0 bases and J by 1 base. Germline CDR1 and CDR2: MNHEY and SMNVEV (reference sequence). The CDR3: CASSLSRGQARSGANVLTF. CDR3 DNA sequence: TGTGCCAGCAGTTTATCACGGGGACAGGCTCGTTCTGGGGCCAACGTCCTGACTTTC.

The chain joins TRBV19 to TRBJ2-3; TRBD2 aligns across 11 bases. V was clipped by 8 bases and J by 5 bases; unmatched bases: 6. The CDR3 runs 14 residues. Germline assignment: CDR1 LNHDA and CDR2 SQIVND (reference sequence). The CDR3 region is CASVAGGHGDTQYF. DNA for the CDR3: TGTGCCAGTGTAGCGGGGGGGCATGGAGATACGCAGTATTTT.

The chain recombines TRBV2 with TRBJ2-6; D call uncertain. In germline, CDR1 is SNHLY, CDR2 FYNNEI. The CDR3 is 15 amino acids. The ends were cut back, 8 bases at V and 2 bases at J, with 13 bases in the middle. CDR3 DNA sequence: TGTGCCAGCCGCTTTGAGCTGGCTGGGGCCAACGTCCTGACTTTC. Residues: CASRFELAGANVLTF.

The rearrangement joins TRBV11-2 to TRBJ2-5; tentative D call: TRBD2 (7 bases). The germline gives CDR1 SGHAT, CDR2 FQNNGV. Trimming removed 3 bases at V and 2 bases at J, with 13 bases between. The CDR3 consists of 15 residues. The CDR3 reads CASSFGGGRQETQYF. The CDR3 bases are TGTGCCAGCAGCTTTGGCGGGGGCCGTCAAGAGACCCAGTACTTC.

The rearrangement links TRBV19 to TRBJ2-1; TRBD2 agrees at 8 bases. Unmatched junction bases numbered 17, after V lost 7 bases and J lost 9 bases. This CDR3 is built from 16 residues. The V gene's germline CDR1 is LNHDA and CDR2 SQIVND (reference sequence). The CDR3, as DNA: TGTGCCAGTACCCCGTGGGGACGGGGGGGATTAAGTGAGCAGTTCTTC. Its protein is CASTPWGRGGLSEQFF.

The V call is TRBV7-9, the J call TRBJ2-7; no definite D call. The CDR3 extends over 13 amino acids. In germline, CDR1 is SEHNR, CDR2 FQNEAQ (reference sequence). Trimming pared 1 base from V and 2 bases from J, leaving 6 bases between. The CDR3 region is CASSLDRAYEQYF. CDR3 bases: TGTGCCAGCAGCTTAGACCGAGCCTACGAGCAGTACTTC.

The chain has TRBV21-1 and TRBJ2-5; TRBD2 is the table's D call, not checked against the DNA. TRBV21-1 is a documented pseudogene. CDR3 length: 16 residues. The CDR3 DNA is TGTGCCAGCAGCAAATCCCTAGCGGGGGCCCCAGAGACCCAGTACTTC. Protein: CASSKSLAGAPETQYF.

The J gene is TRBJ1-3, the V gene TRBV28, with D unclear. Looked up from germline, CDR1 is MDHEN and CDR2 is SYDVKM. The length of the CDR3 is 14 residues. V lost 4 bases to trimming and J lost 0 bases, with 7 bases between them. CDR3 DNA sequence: TGTGCCAGCAGTTCCCTCCGCTCTGGAAACACCATATATTTT. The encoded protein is CASSSLRSGNTIYF. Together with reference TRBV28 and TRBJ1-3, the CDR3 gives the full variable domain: DVKVTQSSRYLVKRTGEKVFLECVQDMDHENMFWYRQDPGLGLRLIYFSYDVKMKEKGDIPEGYSVSREKKERFSLILESASTNQTSMYLCASSSLRSGNTIYFGEGSWLTVV.

CDR3 sequence (DNA): TGTGCCAGCAGCCTGAGGGGGGGACAGGGTCTCGAGCAGTACTTC. As protein: CASSLRGGQGLEQYF. The chain uses TRBV7-2 and TRBJ2-7; TRBD1 matches at 9 bases. Germline V gene data show CDR1 as SGHTA and CDR2 as FQGNSA. There are 15 residues in the CDR3. Trimming cost V 5 bases and J 6 bases; bases outside gene matches: 11. The full variable domain, completed using reference TRBV7-2 and TRBJ2-7, is GAGVSQSPSNKVTEKGKDVELRCDPISGHTALYWYRQSLGQGLEFLIYFQGNSAPDKSGLPSDRFSAERTGGSVSTLTIQRTQQEDSAVYLCASSLRGGQGLEQYFGPGTRLTVT.

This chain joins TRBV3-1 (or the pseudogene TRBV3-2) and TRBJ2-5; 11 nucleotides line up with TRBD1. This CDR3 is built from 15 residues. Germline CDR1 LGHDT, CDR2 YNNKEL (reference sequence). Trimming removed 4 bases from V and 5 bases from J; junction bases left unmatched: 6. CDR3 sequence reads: CASSLRTGGWETQYF. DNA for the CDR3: TGTGCCAGCAGCCTCAGGACAGGGGGCTGGGAGACCCAGTACTTC.